This is a list of T cell receptor beta chains from one sample in a study of cytomegalovirus exposure and HLA in healthy donors. Only in-frame clones appear in the TCRdb table, and some are missing; sequencing was by immunoSEQ multiplex PCR. The sample lists some 110,000 clones, about 87% occurring once. Sequenced input: PBMCs. These receptors originate from a woman younger than 30 in good health and CMV-seropositive. CDR3s include the opening cysteine and the closing phenylalanine or tryptophan. The D gene is left open where the match is weak. Only some rows state a clone size, as once, few, many or a class for expanded clones.

cdr3_aa: CASSGSGALYTDTQYF
cdr3_nt: TGTGCCAGCAGTGGATCAGGGGCCCTATACACAGATACGCAGTATTTT
j_call: TRBJ2-3
clone_size: -
v_call: TRBV6-1
d_call: -

cdr3_aa: CASRLQRTANNSPLHF
cdr3_nt: TGTGCCAGCAGGCTCCAGAGGACAGCAAATAATTCACCCCTCCACTTT
j_call: TRBJ1-6
clone_size: -
v_call: TRBV28
d_call: -

cdr3_aa: CASSLVPPGDEKLFF
cdr3_nt: TGTGCCAGCTCGCTAGTACCCCCAGGGGATGAAAAACTGTTTTTT
j_call: TRBJ1-4
clone_size: -
v_call: TRBV18
d_call: -

cdr3_aa: CARSPGTGDSNQPQHF
cdr3_nt: TGTGCCAGAAGCCCTGGGACAGGAGATAGCAATCAGCCCCAGCATTTT
j_call: TRBJ1-5
clone_size: -
v_call: TRBV5-3
d_call: TRBD1

cdr3_aa: CASSRGTGAKNIQYF
cdr3_nt: TGTGCCAGTAGTAGGGGAACAGGAGCCAAAAACATTCAGTACTTC
j_call: TRBJ2-4
clone_size: -
v_call: TRBV19
d_call: -

cdr3_aa: CASSPRVAYGYTF
cdr3_nt: TGTGCCAGCAGTCCCCGGGTAGCTTATGGCTACACCTTC
j_call: TRBJ1-2
clone_size: -
v_call: TRBV28
d_call: -

cdr3_aa: CASSQELAGTDTQYF
cdr3_nt: TGCGCCAGCAGCCAAGAACTAGCGGGGACAGATACGCAGTATTTT
j_call: TRBJ2-3
clone_size: -
v_call: TRBV4-1
d_call: TRBD2

cdr3_aa: CASSPDSSPHYNEQFF
cdr3_nt: TGTGCCAGCAGTCCGGACAGCTCCCCCCACTACAATGAGCAGTTCTTC
j_call: TRBJ2-1
clone_size: -
v_call: TRBV28
d_call: -

cdr3_aa: CASSFGHTNEKLFF
cdr3_nt: TGTGCCAGCAGTTTCGGACATACTAATGAAAAACTGTTTTTT
j_call: TRBJ1-4
clone_size: -
v_call: TRBV6-5
d_call: -

cdr3_aa: CASSFGGTASGNTIYF
cdr3_nt: TGTGCCAGCAGCTTTGGGGGGACAGCCTCTGGAAACACCATATATTTT
j_call: TRBJ1-3
clone_size: -
v_call: TRBV5-4
d_call: TRBD1

cdr3_aa: CSALAGGNTGELFF
cdr3_nt: TGCAGCGCCCTAGCGGGGGGGAACACCGGGGAGCTGTTTTTT
j_call: TRBJ2-2
clone_size: -
v_call: TRBV29-1
d_call: TRBD2

cdr3_aa: CASSFDRGETQYF
cdr3_nt: TGTGCCAGCAGCTTCGACAGGGGTGAGACCCAGTACTTC
j_call: TRBJ2-5
clone_size: -
v_call: TRBV11-3
d_call: TRBD1

cdr3_aa: CAADSRSGANVLTF
cdr3_nt: TGTGCCGCGGACAGTCGCTCTGGGGCCAACGTCCTGACTTTC
j_call: TRBJ2-6
clone_size: -
v_call: TRBV7-9
d_call: -

cdr3_aa: CASSKCWGRGYEQYF
cdr3_nt: TGTGCCAGCAGCAAATGTTGGGGCAGGGGATACGAGCAGTACTTC
j_call: TRBJ2-7
clone_size: -
v_call: TRBV21-1
d_call: -

cdr3_aa: CASSFRLPNTGELFF
cdr3_nt: TGTGCCAGCAGTTTCAGGCTACCGAACACCGGGGAGCTGTTTTTT
j_call: TRBJ2-2
clone_size: -
v_call: TRBV28
d_call: -

cdr3_aa: CASSDAGGYNEQFF
cdr3_nt: TGTGCCAGCAGTGACGCGGGGGGGTACAATGAGCAGTTCTTC
j_call: TRBJ2-1
clone_size: -
v_call: TRBV6-4
d_call: TRBD2

cdr3_aa: CASSEPGYNSPLHF
cdr3_nt: TGTGCCAGCAGTGAGCCGGGTTATAATTCACCCCTCCACTTT
j_call: TRBJ1-6
clone_size: -
v_call: TRBV2
d_call: -

cdr3_aa: CASSLGQLGNQPQHF
cdr3_nt: TGTGCCAGCTCACTGGGACAACTGGGCAATCAGCCCCAGCATTTT
j_call: TRBJ1-5
clone_size: -
v_call: TRBV18
d_call: -

cdr3_aa: CASSQPPGQGAGNQPQHF
cdr3_nt: TGTGCCAGCAGCCAACCCCCGGGACAGGGGGCTGGCAATCAGCCCCAGCATTTT
j_call: TRBJ1-5
clone_size: -
v_call: TRBV28
d_call: TRBD1

cdr3_aa: CASSFATSTDTQYF
cdr3_nt: TGTGCCAGCAGTTTCGCAACTAGCACAGATACGCAGTATTTT
j_call: TRBJ2-3
clone_size: -
v_call: TRBV27
d_call: -

cdr3_aa: CASSPTDRGLFF
cdr3_nt: TGTGCCAGCAGCCCGACGGACAGGGGACTTTTCTTT
j_call: TRBJ1-1
clone_size: -
v_call: TRBV7-8
d_call: TRBD1

cdr3_aa: CASSPLIGGNYGYTF
cdr3_nt: TGTGCCAGCAGTCCGCTCATTGGGGGCAACTATGGCTACACCTTC
j_call: TRBJ1-2
clone_size: -
v_call: TRBV6-5
d_call: -

cdr3_aa: CASSVRHDWSESTDTQYF
cdr3_nt: TGTGCCAGCAGCGTACGGCATGACTGGTCTGAAAGCACAGATACGCAGTATTTT
j_call: TRBJ2-3
clone_size: -
v_call: TRBV9
d_call: -

cdr3_aa: CASSPSGENAYTF
cdr3_nt: TGTGCCAGCTCACCTTCGGGGGAGAATGCCTACACCTTC
j_call: TRBJ1-2
clone_size: once
v_call: TRBV18
d_call: -

cdr3_aa: CASRAQASRGEKLFF
cdr3_nt: TGTGCCAGCAGGGCACAGGCTTCAAGGGGTGAAAAACTGTTTTTT
j_call: TRBJ1-4
clone_size: -
v_call: TRBV2
d_call: -

cdr3_aa: CAPRAGFNGYTF
cdr3_nt: TGTGCCCCCAGGGCGGGGTTTAATGGCTACACCTTC
j_call: TRBJ1-2
clone_size: -
v_call: TRBV11-2
d_call: -

cdr3_aa: CASSPTDRGSGNTIYF
cdr3_nt: TGTGCCAGCAGTCCCACGGACAGAGGCTCTGGAAACACCATATATTTT
j_call: TRBJ1-3
clone_size: -
v_call: TRBV9
d_call: -

cdr3_aa: CASSDEGSQGLNTGELFF
cdr3_nt: TGTGCCAGCAGTGACGAGGGTAGTCAGGGGCTGAACACCGGGGAGCTGTTTTTT
j_call: TRBJ2-2
clone_size: -
v_call: TRBV6-4
d_call: -

cdr3_aa: CSVGSLRGRYEQYF
cdr3_nt: TGCAGCGTTGGGTCCCTGCGGGGACGCTACGAGCAGTACTTC
j_call: TRBJ2-7
clone_size: -
v_call: TRBV29-1
d_call: -